A selection of T cell receptor beta chains follows, all from one sample in a study of CD8 T cells in ankylosing spondylitis. A single record per CDR3 protein comes from TCRdb applying MiXCR to the 5' RACE reads. This table holds roughly 490,000 distinct CDR3 sequences, approximately 5% found once. The sequencing sample was made of blood, either unsorted or a sorted T cell fraction (not recorded which). The receptors were sampled from a male donor with ankylosing spondylitis. Each CDR3 is given with its conserved first and last residue. The D gene is left open where the match is weak. Size is stated for part of the rows, as once, few or many counts, or as a class when the clone is expanded.

D	V	J	size	DNA	CDR3
NA	TRBV6-2/TRBV6-3	TRBJ1-5	NA	TGTGCCAGCAGTTCCTGGACAGTGAGTCAGCCCCAGCATTTT	CASSSWTVSQPQHF
NA	TRBV6-5	TRBJ1-2	many	TGTGCCAGCAGTTTTAGGGAGTATAACTATGGCTACACCTTC	CASSFREYNYGYTF
NA	TRBV6-2/TRBV6-3	TRBJ1-1	many	TGTGCCAGCAGTTACTCCATTGTAGGAACAGCCGAAGCTTTCTTT	CASSYSIVGTAEAFF
NA	TRBV6-1	TRBJ2-7	few	TGTGCCAGCCGTAGGAGGGTGACTGATACCTACGAGCAGTACTTC	CASRRRVTDTYEQYF
NA	TRBV20-1	TRBJ2-1	many	TGCAGTGCCCCTACTAGCCCCTCCTACAATGAGCAGTTCTTC	CSAPTSPSYNEQFF
NA	TRBV5-1	TRBJ1-5	many	TGCGCCAGCAGTTCTAACTTCCTAGACGGCAATCAGCCCCAGCATTTT	CASSSNFLDGNQPQHF
NA	TRBV5-1	TRBJ2-3	many	TGCGCCAGCAGCCTCGACAGGACCACAGATACGCAGTATTTT	CASSLDRTTDTQYF
NA	TRBV7-9	TRBJ2-7	many	TGTGCCAGCAGCGCACCTATGAGGATATCCTACGAGCAGTACTTC	CASSAPMRISYEQYF
TRBD1	TRBV29-1	TRBJ2-7	NA	TGCAGCGTTAAAGGACAGGCTCGCGAGCAGTACTTC	CSVKGQAREQYF
NA	TRBV4-2	TRBJ2-3	many	TGTGCCAGCAGCCAAGCTGTAGAAGGGTTTGCAGATACGCAGTATTTT	CASSQAVEGFADTQYF
NA	TRBV10-3	TRBJ1-3	many	TGTGCCGCAACGGCAGGGATCGTTTCTGGAAACACCATATATTTT	CAATAGIVSGNTIYF
NA	TRBV6-1	TRBJ1-2	many	TGTGCCAGCAGTGACCCGGGGGCAAACTATGGCTACACCTTC	CASSDPGANYGYTF
NA	TRBV4-2	TRBJ1-5	NA	TGTGCCAGCAGCCAAGAACTCCAGGGTGGAAATCAGCCCCAGCATTTT	CASSQELQGGNQPQHF
NA	TRBV27	TRBJ1-4	many	TGTGCCAGCCGACCGGGGACAACAACTAATGAAAAACTGTTTTTT	CASRPGTTTNEKLFF
NA	TRBV4-3	TRBJ2-3	NA	TGCGCCAGCAGCCAGGGCGGGACTTTCACAGATACGCAGTATTTT	CASSQGGTFTDTQYF
TRBD1	TRBV6-2/TRBV6-3	TRBJ2-6	many	TGTGCCAGCAGTTATGGGACAGGGAAAACGAGCTCTGGGGCCAACGTCCTGACTTTC	CASSYGTGKTSSGANVLTF
NA	TRBV2	TRBJ2-2	many	TGTGCCAGCAGTGAAGAATGGGGACCTAGCGTAGGGGAGCTGTTTTTT	CASSEEWGPSVGELFF
NA	TRBV7-6	TRBJ1-5	many	TGTGCCAGCAGCTTAGAGGCGGGTAATCAGCCCCAGCATTTT	CASSLEAGNQPQHF
NA	TRBV9	TRBJ1-2	NA	TGTGCCAGCAGCGAAAGCCCCCGGGACAAGAACTATGGCTACACCTTC	CASSESPRDKNYGYTF
TRBD2	TRBV20-1	TRBJ2-1	few	TGCAGTGCTAGTCCTAGCGGGAGGAGGAATGAGCAGTTCTTC	CSASPSGRRNEQFF
NA	TRBV5-6	TRBJ2-1	many	TGTGCCAGCAGTCTAGGCAGGGCCTGGGGCAATGAGCAGTTCTTC	CASSLGRAWGNEQFF
TRBD2	TRBV7-2	TRBJ2-1	many	TGTGCCAGCAGCACCGCAGCGGGAGCGAATGAGCAGTTCTTC	CASSTAAGANEQFF
TRBD2	TRBV20-1	TRBJ2-1	many	TGCAGTGCTAGAGTGGGTAGCGGGAGACTTAACAATGAGCAGTTCTTC	CSARVGSGRLNNEQFF
TRBD1	TRBV18	TRBJ2-3	many	TGTGCCAGCTCCGGTGGACAGGGGAATGCAGATACGCAGTATTTT	CASSGGQGNADTQYF
NA	TRBV5-5	TRBJ1-2	many	TGTGCCAGCAGCATCCGGACAAGTAAGAACTATGGCTACACCTTC	CASSIRTSKNYGYTF
TRBD1	TRBV4-2	TRBJ1-1	many	TGTGCCAGCAGCCAAGACCGGGACAGGGTTGAAGCTTTCTTT	CASSQDRDRVEAFF
NA	TRBV5-1	TRBJ1-1	many	TGCGCCAGCAGCTCAGTGGGTCTGAACACTGAAGCTTTCTTT	CASSSVGLNTEAFF
NA	TRBV7-2	TRBJ2-1	few	TGTGCCAGCAGCCCCCGCGGGGTACGCTACAATGAGCAGTTCTTC	CASSPRGVRYNEQFF
TRBD1	TRBV12-3/TRBV12-4	TRBJ2-2	many	TGTGCCAGCACCTGGACAGGGGGCATCACCGGGGAGCTGTTTTTT	CASTWTGGITGELFF
NA	TRBV2	TRBJ1-1	many	TGTGCCAGCGGACTGACAGGCGGGGACACTGAAGCTTTCTTT	CASGLTGGDTEAFF
NA	TRBV5-1	TRBJ2-7	many	TGCGCCAGCAGCTTGCAGAACAGCGGAGGGCGCGAGCAGTACTTC	CASSLQNSGGREQYF
NA	TRBV4-3	TRBJ1-6	many	TGCGCCAGCAGCCAAGATCAGCGGGGGAGCTCCTATAATTCACCCCTCCACTTT	CASSQDQRGSSYNSPLHF
NA	TRBV7-3	TRBJ2-1	many	TGTGCCAGCAGCATATCGAGCGGCTCCTACAATGAGCAGTTCTTC	CASSISSGSYNEQFF
NA	TRBV4-2	TRBJ1-1	many	TGTGCCAGCAGCCAAGTTTATGAAGGGAACACTGAAGCTTTCTTT	CASSQVYEGNTEAFF
TRBD2	TRBV7-2	TRBJ2-1	many	TGTGCCAGCAGCTTAATTAGCGGGAGGTCTAACAATGAGCAGTTCTTC	CASSLISGRSNNEQFF
NA	TRBV12-3/TRBV12-4	TRBJ2-3	many	TGTGCCAGCAGTTTTGGGACTGTCGATACGCAGTATTTT	CASSFGTVDTQYF
TRBD1	TRBV12-3/TRBV12-4	TRBJ1-6	many	TGTGCCAGCAGTCTGCCCGAGACAGGGTACAATAATTCACCCCTCCACTTT	CASSLPETGYNNSPLHF
TRBD2	TRBV5-1	TRBJ2-2	many	TGCGCCAGCAGCTTGAAACTAGCGGTTACCACCGGGGAGCTGTTTTTT	CASSLKLAVTTGELFF
NA	TRBV2	TRBJ2-5	many	TGTGCCAGCAGTCGATGGACCGGTGGAGAGACCCAGTACTTC	CASSRWTGGETQYF
NA	TRBV10-3	TRBJ2-2	many	TGTGCCATCAGTGCGTGGCAGGGAACCCCCGGGGAGCTGTTTTTT	CAISAWQGTPGELFF
TRBD1	TRBV11-2	TRBJ1-5	many	TGTGCCAGCAGCTTAGAGGACAGGGGGCGCGGGGAAGTTCAGCCCCAGCATTTT	CASSLEDRGRGEVQPQHF
TRBD1	TRBV5-6	TRBJ2-1	few	TGTGCCAGCAGCGGGACCGGGACAGAAGACTTTTTCAACAGTCCTGAGCAGTTCTTC	CASSGTGTEDFFNSPEQFF
NA	TRBV4-3	TRBJ1-1	many	TGCGCCAGCAGCTCCCGTTTGGGGATGAACACTGAAGCTTTCTTT	CASSSRLGMNTEAFF
TRBD1	TRBV5-1	TRBJ1-5	many	TGCGCCAGCTCTCCCGGGACAGGGATGCAGCCCCAGCATTTT	CASSPGTGMQPQHF
NA	TRBV20-1	TRBJ1-3	many	TGCAGTGCTAGAGAGTCTGGCCAATCCCTCGGAAACACCATATATTTT	CSARESGQSLGNTIYF
NA	TRBV5-6	TRBJ2-3	NA	TGTGCCAGCAGCTTGGCTTTGGGGGATACGCAGTATTTT	CASSLALGDTQYF
NA	TRBV20-1	TRBJ2-1	many	TGCAGTGCTAGGTTAGTCTATGAGCAGTTCTTC	CSARLVYEQFF
NA	TRBV15	TRBJ2-3	many	TGTGCCACCAGCAGAGAGCTCCGGACTCCCGTTGCCGCAGATACGCAGTATTTT	CATSRELRTPVAADTQYF